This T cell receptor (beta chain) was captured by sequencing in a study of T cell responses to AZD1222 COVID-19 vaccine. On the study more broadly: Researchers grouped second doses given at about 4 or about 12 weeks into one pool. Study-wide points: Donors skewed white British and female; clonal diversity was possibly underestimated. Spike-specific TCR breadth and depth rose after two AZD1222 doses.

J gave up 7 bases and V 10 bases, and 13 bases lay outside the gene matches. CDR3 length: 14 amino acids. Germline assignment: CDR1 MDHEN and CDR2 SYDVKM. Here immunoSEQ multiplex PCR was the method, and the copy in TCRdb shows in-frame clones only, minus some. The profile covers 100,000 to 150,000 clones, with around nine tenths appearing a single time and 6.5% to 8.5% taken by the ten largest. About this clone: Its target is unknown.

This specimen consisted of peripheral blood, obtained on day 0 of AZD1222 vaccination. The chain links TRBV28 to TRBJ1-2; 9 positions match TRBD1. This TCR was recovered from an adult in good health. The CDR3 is CAIEPRTGDIGYTF. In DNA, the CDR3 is TGTGCCATCGAACCGAGGACAGGGGATATTGGCTACACCTTC.